The next 18 T cell receptor beta chains were all read from a single sample in a study of blood T cell repertoires in COVID-19. Method: immunoSEQ multiplex PCR; TCRdb's copy keeps in-frame clones and lacks some. Altogether around 200,000 clones are present, about 90% being singletons, with the ten largest covering less than 25%. Sequenced material: peripheral blood. The source is a man in his sixties or seventies with active or convalescent COVID-19.

This chain connects TRBV7-2 to TRBJ2-1; 11 nucleotides match TRBD1. The germline V gene has CDR1 SGHTA and CDR2 FQGNSA. Trimming at V came to 2 bases and at J to 4 bases, leaving 1 base not matched to a gene. The CDR3 consists of 15 residues. The CDR3 here is CASSLRDRGYNEQFF. CDR3 nucleotides: TGTGCCAGCAGCTTAAGGGACAGGGGGTACAATGAGCAGTTCTTC.

This clone was detected a few times. The chain is built from TRBV27 and TRBJ1-2; no definite D call. The CDR3 sequence is 14 residues long. V was trimmed by 4 bases and J by 0 bases, leaving 9 bases between them. CDR1 and CDR2 (germline): MNHEY, SMNVEV (reference sequence). The CDR3 DNA reads TGTGCCAGCAGTTCGGTAGCATCTAACTATGGCTACACCTTC. Its protein is CASSSVASNYGYTF.

The chain recombines TRBV7-9 with TRBJ2-2; 8 nucleotides match TRBD2. The ends lost 2 bases at V and 3 bases at J; junction bases unmatched: 5. The CDR3 is 16 amino acids. Germline CDR1 reads SEHNR; CDR2 reads FQNEAQ (reference sequence). The CDR3 spells CASSLRSGSDTGELFF. The CDR3 nucleotides are TGTGCCAGCAGCTTACGAAGCGGGAGCGACACCGGGGAGCTGTTTTTT. Using reference TRBV7-9 and TRBJ2-2 for the parts outside the CDR3, the full variable domain is DTGVSQNPRHKITKRGQNVTFRCDPISEHNRLYWYRQTLGQGPEFLTYFQNEAQLEKSRLLSDRFSAERPKGSFSTLEIQRTEQGDSAMYLCASSLRSGSDTGELFFGEGSRLTVL.

The chain uses TRBV7-2 and TRBJ1-6, with D possibly matching TRBD1 (5 bases). The CDR3 spans 15 residues. Germline loops: CDR1 SGHTA, CDR2 FQGNSA. The CDR3 nucleotides read TGTGCAACCGCCCGCAGGAGCAGGGATTACTCACCCCTCCACTTT. Protein sequence: CATARRSRDYSPLHF.

The chain combines TRBV19 with TRBJ2-3; 15 bases align to TRBD2. J was trimmed by 6 bases and V by 11 bases; bases with no gene match: 3. The germline gives CDR1 LNHDA, CDR2 SQIVND (reference sequence). CDR3 length equals 13 residues. CDR3 residues: CASGLAGGDTQYF. The CDR3 DNA follows: TGTGCCTCGGGACTAGCGGGGGGTGATACGCAGTATTTT.

V gene TRBV7-9 combines with J gene TRBJ1-2; possible D gene TRBD1, 6 bases. V was trimmed by 3 bases and J by 3 bases, leaving 11 bases between them. Per germline, CDR1 SEHNR and CDR2 FQNEAQ (reference sequence). This CDR3 has 14 amino acids. CDR3 sequence (DNA): TGTGCCAGCAGCTTTGCAGGGGTGGACTATGGCTACACCTTC. Translation gives CASSFAGVDYGYTF.

This chain links TRBV5-1 with TRBJ2-2; the match to TRBD1 covers 7 bases. After removal of 3 bases from V and 7 bases from J, the junction contained 3 bases not matched to a gene. The CDR3 runs to 13 residues. CDR1 is SGHRS, CDR2 YFSETQ, per germline. The DNA for the CDR3 is TGCGCCAGCAGCTCGAGGGACAGCGGGGAGCTGTTTTTT. It translates to CASSSRDSGELFF.

This sequence joins TRBV11-2 and TRBJ1-3; 7 bases are shared with TRBD1. The CDR3 runs 19 residues. The germline V gene has CDR1 SGHAT and CDR2 FQNNGV. The V gene end was trimmed by 3 bases and the J gene end by 0 bases; junction bases not matched to a gene: 14. CDR3 residues: CASSLYFSGTAPSGNTIYF. The DNA of the CDR3 is TGTGCCAGCAGCTTGTATTTTTCCGGGACAGCTCCCTCTGGAAACACCATATATTTT.

This clone showed up just once. This chain joins TRBV6-5 and TRBJ2-7; maybe TRBD1 (6 bases). The germline gives CDR1 MNHEY, CDR2 SVGAGI. Trimming took off 6 bases at V and 0 bases at J, with 15 bases between the two ends. CDR3 size: 15 residues. The CDR3 nucleotides read TGTGCCAGCAGAGCTAGGGACACCTACTCCTACGAGCAGTACTTC. Translation gives CASRARDTYSYEQYF.

This chain joins TRBV7-6 and TRBJ2-5, with D perhaps matching TRBD1 (5 bases). This CDR3 region has 13 residues. The V end lost 6 bases, the J end lost 2 bases, and 10 bases lay between the germline ends. Germline CDR1 reads SGHVS; CDR2 reads FNYEAQ. CDR3 nucleotide sequence: TGTGCCAGCAGACGGACACCGCAAGAGACCCAGTACTTC. Amino acid sequence: CASRRTPQETQYF. The whole variable domain, filled in from reference TRBV7-6 and TRBJ2-5, reads GAGVSQSPRYKVTKRGQDVALRCDPISGHVSLYWYRQALGQGPEFLTYFNYEAQQDKSGLPNDRFSAERPEGSISTLTIQRTEQRDSAMYRCASRRTPQETQYFGPGTRLLVL.

The CDR3 here is CASRTSGRAGANVLTF. The CDR3 region has the DNA TGTGCCAGCAGGACTAGCGGGAGAGCTGGGGCCAACGTCCTGACTTTC. The chain recombines TRBV27 with TRBJ2-6; 12 bases line up with TRBD2. Germline lookup yields CDR1 MNHEY and CDR2 SMNVEV (reference sequence). The CDR3 extends over 16 amino acids. Trimming took 6 bases from V and 2 from J; bases not matched to a gene: 2.

This clone was seen a few times. The chain links TRBV6-2 or TRBV6-3 to TRBJ2-4; perhaps TRBD1 as D (6 bases). Germline CDR1 and CDR2: MNHEY and SVGEGT. The CDR3 totals 17 residues. Trimming took off 2 bases at V and 1 base at J, with 15 bases between the two ends. The CDR3 sequence: CASSYLDSQPAKNIQYF. The CDR3 DNA reads as TGTGCCAGCAGTTACCTGGACAGCCAGCCGGCCAAAAACATTCAGTACTTC.

As to this clone: The sample holds other DNA sequences that translate to the same CDR3. The genes are TRBV7-2 and TRBJ1-1; D uncertain. This CDR3 has 13 residues. CDR1 and CDR2 from the germline V gene are SGHTA and FQGNSA. Trimming pared 1 base from V and 2 bases from J, leaving 5 bases between. The CDR3 coding sequence is TGTGCCAGCAGCTTAGGCAGAAACACTGAAGCTTTCTTT. Encoded protein: CASSLGRNTEAFF.

The chain links TRBV18 to TRBJ2-3; TRBD2 matches at 10 bases. V trimming: 6 bases; J trimming: 0 bases; junction bases outside the gene matches: 9. CDR3 size: 17 residues. Germline V CDR1 and CDR2: KGHSH, LQKENI. DNA of the CDR3: TGTGCCAGCTCGCAGGACCGACTAGCGGGTAGCACAGATACGCAGTATTTT. It specifies CASSQDRLAGSTDTQYF.

The V gene is TRBV28, the J gene TRBJ1-1; no firm D call. V was shortened by 8 bases and J by 2 bases, with 12 bases between the two germline ends. Germline V gene data show CDR1 as MDHEN and CDR2 as SYDVKM. The CDR3 sequence is 13 residues long. The CDR3 loop reads CASGPHGNTEAFF. CDR3 sequence (DNA): TGTGCCAGCGGGCCACACGGTAACACTGAAGCTTTCTTT.

The J gene is TRBJ2-2, the V gene TRBV6-5, with a weak D call TRBD2 (6 bases). Looked up from germline, CDR1 is MNHEY and CDR2 is SVGAGI. This CDR3 region has 14 residues. V was trimmed by 1 base and J by 6 bases, leaving 9 bases between them. The CDR3 spells CASSYWRDSGELFF. Here the CDR3 DNA reads TGTGCCAGCAGTTACTGGAGGGACTCCGGGGAGCTGTTTTTT.

The V call is TRBV7-3, the J call TRBJ2-2, with 7 nucleotides matching TRBD1. Germline CDR1 SGHTA, CDR2 FQGTGA. This CDR3 contains 15 residues. V shed 5 bases and J 5 bases; nucleotides not matched to a gene: 8. The CDR3 DNA follows: TGTGCCAGCAGCCCGACCGAGGGGGCAACCGGGGAGCTGTTTTTT. The encoded protein is CASSPTEGATGELFF.

This sequence joins TRBV11-3 and TRBJ1-1; no definite D call. Germline lookup yields CDR1 SGHNT and CDR2 YENEEA. This CDR3 region has 15 residues. Trimming removed 4 bases at V and 1 base at J, with 13 bases between. The CDR3 DNA follows: TGTGCCAGCAGCTCCGGACCTGGGAGGAACACTGAAGCTTTCTTT. This codes for CASSSGPGRNTEAFF.